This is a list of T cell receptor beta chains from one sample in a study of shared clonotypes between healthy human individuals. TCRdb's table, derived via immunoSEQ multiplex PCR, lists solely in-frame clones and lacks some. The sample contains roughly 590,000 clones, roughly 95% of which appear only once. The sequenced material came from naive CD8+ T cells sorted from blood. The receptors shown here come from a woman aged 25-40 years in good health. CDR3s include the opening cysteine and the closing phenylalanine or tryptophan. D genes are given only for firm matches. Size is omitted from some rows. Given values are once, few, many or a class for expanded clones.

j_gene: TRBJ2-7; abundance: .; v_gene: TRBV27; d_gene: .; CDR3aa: CASSLGGAPSYEQYF; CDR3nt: TGTGCCAGCAGTTTAGGGGGGGCCCCCTCCTACGAGCAGTACTTC
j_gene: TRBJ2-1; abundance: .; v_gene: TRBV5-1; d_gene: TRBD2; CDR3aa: CASSLAWGGSDEQFF; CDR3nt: TGCGCCAGCAGCTTGGCCTGGGGCGGGAGTGATGAGCAGTTCTTC
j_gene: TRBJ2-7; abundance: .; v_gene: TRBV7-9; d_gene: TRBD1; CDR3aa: CASSYAQGAKNEQYF; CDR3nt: TGTGCCAGCAGCTACGCACAGGGGGCGAAGAACGAGCAGTACTTC
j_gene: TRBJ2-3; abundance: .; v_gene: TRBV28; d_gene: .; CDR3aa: CASSHPPDYHTQYF; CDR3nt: TGTGCCAGCAGCCACCCCCCGGACTACCATACGCAGTATTTT
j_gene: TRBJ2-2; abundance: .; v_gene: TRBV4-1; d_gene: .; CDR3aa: CASSVLGSTGELFF; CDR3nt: TGCGCCAGCAGCGTTCTTGGATCCACCGGGGAGCTGTTTTTT
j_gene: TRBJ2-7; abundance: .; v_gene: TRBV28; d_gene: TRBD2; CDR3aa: CASSTRTSGNYEQYF; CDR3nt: TGTGCCAGCAGTACTCGGACTAGCGGCAACTACGAGCAGTACTTC
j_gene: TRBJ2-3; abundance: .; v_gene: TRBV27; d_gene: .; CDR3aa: CASSLSGPPDTQYF; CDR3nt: TGTGCCAGCAGTTTATCGGGCCCTCCAGATACGCAGTATTTT
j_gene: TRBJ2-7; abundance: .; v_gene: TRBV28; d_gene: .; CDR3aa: CASSLEIGGAYEQYF; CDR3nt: TGTGCCAGCAGTTTAGAGATTGGCGGCGCCTACGAGCAGTACTTC
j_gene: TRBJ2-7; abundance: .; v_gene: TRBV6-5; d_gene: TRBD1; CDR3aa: CASAFGQGAYEQYF; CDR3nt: TGTGCCAGCGCCTTCGGACAGGGGGCCTACGAGCAGTACTTC
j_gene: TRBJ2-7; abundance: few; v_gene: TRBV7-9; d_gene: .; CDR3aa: CASMAAEREQYF; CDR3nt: TGTGCCAGCATGGCCGCCGAGAGGGAGCAGTACTTC
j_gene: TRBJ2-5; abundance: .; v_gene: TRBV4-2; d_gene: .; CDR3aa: CASSQDSRETQYF; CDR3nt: TGTGCCAGCAGCCAAGATAGCCGGGAGACCCAGTACTTC
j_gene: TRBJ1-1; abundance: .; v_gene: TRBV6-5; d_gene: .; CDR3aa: CASSGTHPWNTEAFF; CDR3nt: TGTGCCAGCAGTGGGACACACCCCTGGAACACTGAAGCTTTCTTT
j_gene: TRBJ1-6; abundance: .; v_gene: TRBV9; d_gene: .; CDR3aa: CASSVDDERLHF; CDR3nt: TGTGCCAGCAGCGTAGACGATGAGCGCCTCCACTTT
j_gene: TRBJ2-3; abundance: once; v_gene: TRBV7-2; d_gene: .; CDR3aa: CASSLGVGVPQDTQYF; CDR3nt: TGTGCCAGCAGCTTAGGGGTGGGAGTCCCTCAGGATACGCAGTATTTT
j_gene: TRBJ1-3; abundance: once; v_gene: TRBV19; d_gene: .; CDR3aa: CASSIGGGSGNTIYF; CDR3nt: TGTGCCAGTAGTATAGGCGGGGGCTCTGGAAACACCATATATTTT
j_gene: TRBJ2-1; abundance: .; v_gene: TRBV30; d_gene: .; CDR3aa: CAWKMTGGDNEQFF; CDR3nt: TGTGCCTGGAAAATGACTGGGGGAGACAATGAGCAGTTCTTC
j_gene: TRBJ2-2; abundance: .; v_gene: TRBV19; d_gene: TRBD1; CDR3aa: CASNTPGQDSPGELFF; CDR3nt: TGTGCCAGTAATACTCCGGGACAGGATTCCCCCGGGGAGCTGTTTTTT
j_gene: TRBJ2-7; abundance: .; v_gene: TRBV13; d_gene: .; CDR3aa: CASSPWTVSYEQYF; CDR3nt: TGTGCCAGCAGCCCTTGGACCGTCTCCTACGAGCAGTACTTC
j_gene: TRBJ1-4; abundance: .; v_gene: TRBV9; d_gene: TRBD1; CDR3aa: CASSVEGAANEKLFF; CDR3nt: TGTGCCAGCAGCGTAGAGGGGGCAGCTAATGAAAAACTGTTTTTT
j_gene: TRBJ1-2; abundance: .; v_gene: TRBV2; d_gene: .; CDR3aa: CASSGGVKGYTF; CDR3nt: TGTGCCAGCAGCGGGGGGGTAAAAGGCTACACCTTC
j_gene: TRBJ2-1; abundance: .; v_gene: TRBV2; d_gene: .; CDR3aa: CASTAQPYNEQFF; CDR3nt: TGTGCCAGCACCGCCCAACCCTACAATGAGCAGTTCTTC
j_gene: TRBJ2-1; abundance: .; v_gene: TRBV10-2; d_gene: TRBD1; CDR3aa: CAIGQGVSVQQFF; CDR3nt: TGCGCCATAGGACAGGGGGTGTCTGTTCAGCAGTTCTTC
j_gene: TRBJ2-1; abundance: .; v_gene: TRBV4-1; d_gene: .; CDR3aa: CASSQYPVGEQFF; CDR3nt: TGCGCCAGCAGCCAATATCCAGTTGGCGAGCAGTTCTTC